This T cell receptor beta chain was identified during a study of lung T cells in sarcoidosis with Löfgren's syndrome. There are 14 residues in the CDR3. Germline V lookup: CDR1 SGHKS, CDR2 YYEKEE (reference sequence). Points on this clonotype: This may be a read error: a much more frequent sequence differs by one nucleotide.

Each CDR3 protein gets one entry after TCRdb re-called the reads with MiXCR. The sample consists of 15,000 to 25,000 distinct CDR3 sequences, under 25% of them appearing once. The TCR originated in a human donor with sarcoidosis (Löfgren's syndrome or another form), or a control subject (not recorded which). The genes are TRBV5-5 and TRBJ1-2, with 7 bases that match TRBD1. Sequencing was carried out using CD4+ T cells from bronchoalveolar lavage. The DNA for the CDR3 is TGCGCCAGCAGCTTGGGATCAGGGGGCTATGGCTACACCTTC. This translates into CASSLGSGGYGYTF.